This note documents a single T cell receptor (beta chain) sequence. Antigen specificity is unknown. At one end the junction does not follow the germline gene, possibly because of a read error. The CDR3 spans 13 residues. CDR1 MNHEY and CDR2 SMNVEV come from the germline V gene (reference sequence). The data originate from a study of shared clonotypes between healthy human individuals. Method: immunoSEQ multiplex PCR; TCRdb's copy keeps in-frame clones and lacks some. The sample has some 2.3 million clones; approximately 95% are singletons. Study-wide results and limits: Researchers found naive subsets generally carried larger estimated richness than memory subsets. Rarefaction revealed incomplete sorted-subset sequencing despite large depth.

Donors included only healthy HIV-negative adults lacking recent acute infections or vaccinations. The source is a man between 18 and 29 years old in good health. Some clones in this sample may be carry-over from other donors' samples. The specimen sequenced was naive CD4+ T cells from PBMCs. Subset defined: CD45RA+ positively selected. The chain links TRBV27 to TRBJ2-7; 9 nucleotides align to TRBD1. The CDR3 DNA follows: TGTGCCAGCAGTTCGGACCCGGGACAGGGTGGCAACTTC. Encoded protein: CASSSDPGQGGNF.